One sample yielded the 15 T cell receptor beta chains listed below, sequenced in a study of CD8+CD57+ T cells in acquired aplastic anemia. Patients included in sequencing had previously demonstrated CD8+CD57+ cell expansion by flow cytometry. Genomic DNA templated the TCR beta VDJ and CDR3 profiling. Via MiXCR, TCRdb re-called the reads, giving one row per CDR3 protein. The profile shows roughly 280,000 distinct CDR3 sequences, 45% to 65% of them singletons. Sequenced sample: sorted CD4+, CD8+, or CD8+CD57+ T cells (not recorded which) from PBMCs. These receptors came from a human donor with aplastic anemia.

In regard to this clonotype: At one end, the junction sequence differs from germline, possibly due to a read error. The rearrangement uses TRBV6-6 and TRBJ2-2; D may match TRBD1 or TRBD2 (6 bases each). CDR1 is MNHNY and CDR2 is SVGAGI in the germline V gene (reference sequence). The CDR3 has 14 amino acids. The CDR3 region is CATLRTEDTGGLFF. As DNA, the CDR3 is TGTGCCACCCTTAGGACAGAGGACACCGGGGGGCTGTTTTTT.

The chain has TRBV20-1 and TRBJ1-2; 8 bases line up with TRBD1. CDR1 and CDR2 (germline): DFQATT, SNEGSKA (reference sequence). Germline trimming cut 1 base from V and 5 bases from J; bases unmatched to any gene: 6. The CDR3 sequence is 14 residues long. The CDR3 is CSARGAGQEYGYTF. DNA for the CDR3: TGCAGTGCTAGAGGTGCGGGACAGGAGTATGGCTACACCTTC.

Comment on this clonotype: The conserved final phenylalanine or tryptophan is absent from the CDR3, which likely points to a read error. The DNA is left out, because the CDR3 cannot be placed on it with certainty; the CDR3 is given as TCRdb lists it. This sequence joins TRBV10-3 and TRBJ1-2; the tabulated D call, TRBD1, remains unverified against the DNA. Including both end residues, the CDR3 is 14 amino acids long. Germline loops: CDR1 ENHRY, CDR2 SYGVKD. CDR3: CASSGQGSNYGYTC.

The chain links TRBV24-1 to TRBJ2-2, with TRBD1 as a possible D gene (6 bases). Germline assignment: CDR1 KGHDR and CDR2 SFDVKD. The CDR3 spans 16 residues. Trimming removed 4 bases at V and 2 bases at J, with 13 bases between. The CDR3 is CATSDQSGQNTGELFF. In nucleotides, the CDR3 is TGTGCCACCAGTGACCAATCGGGACAAAACACCGGGGAGCTGTTTTTT.

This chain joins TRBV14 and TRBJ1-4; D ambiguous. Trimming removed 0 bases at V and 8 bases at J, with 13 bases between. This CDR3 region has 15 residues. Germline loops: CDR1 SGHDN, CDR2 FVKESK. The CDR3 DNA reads TGTGCCAGCAGCCAAGAGCGACTCGTCGGAGAAAAACTGTTTTTT. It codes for CASSQERLVGEKLFF.

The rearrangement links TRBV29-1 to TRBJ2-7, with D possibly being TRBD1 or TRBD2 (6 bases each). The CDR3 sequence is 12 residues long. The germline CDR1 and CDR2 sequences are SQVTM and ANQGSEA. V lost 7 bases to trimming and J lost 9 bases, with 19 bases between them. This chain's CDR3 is CSADYRGGPQYF. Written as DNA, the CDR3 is TGCAGCGCCGATTACCGTGGGGGGCCGCAGTACTTC.

This CDR3 is CASSYTTVKQETQYF. The CDR3, as DNA: TGTGCCAGCAGTTATACTACCGTGAAGCAAGAGACCCAGTACTTC. The chain links TRBV6-5 to TRBJ2-5; D ambiguous. The CDR3 runs 15 residues. V was clipped by 3 bases and J by 2 bases, with 13 bases between them. Germline loops: CDR1 MNHEY, CDR2 SVGAGI.

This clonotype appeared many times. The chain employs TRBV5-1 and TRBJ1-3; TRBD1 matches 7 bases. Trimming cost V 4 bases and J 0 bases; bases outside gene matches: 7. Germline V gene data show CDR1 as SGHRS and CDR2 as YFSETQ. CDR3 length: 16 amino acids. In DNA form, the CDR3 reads TGCGCCAGCAGCGCGGGGGGGACAGCCTCTGGAAACACCATATATTTT. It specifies CASSAGGTASGNTIYF.

CDR3: CASSYGTGVSGEQYF. CDR3 nucleotide sequence: TGTGCCAGCAGTTACGGGACAGGGGTTTCGGGCGAGCAGTACTTC. This chain joins TRBV7-3 and TRBJ2-7; TRBD1 matches at 10 bases. The V gene's germline CDR1 is SGHTA and CDR2 FQGTGA. The CDR3 runs 15 residues. The trim removed 6 bases at V and 6 bases at J, leaving 11 bases unmatched.

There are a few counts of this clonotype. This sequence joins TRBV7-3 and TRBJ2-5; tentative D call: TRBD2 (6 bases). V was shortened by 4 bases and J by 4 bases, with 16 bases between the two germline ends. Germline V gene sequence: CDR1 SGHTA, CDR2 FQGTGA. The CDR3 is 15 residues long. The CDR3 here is CASSSTAGQAETQYF. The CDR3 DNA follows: TGTGCCAGCAGCTCCACGGCGGGGCAGGCAGAGACCCAGTACTTC.

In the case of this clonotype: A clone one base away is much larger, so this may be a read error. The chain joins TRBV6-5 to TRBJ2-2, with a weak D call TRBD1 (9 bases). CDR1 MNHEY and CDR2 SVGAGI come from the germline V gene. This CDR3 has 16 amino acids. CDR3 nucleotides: TGTGCCAGCAGGACAGGGGGGTCTCCTAACGGGGGGGAGCTGGTTTTT. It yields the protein CASRTGGSPNGGELVF.

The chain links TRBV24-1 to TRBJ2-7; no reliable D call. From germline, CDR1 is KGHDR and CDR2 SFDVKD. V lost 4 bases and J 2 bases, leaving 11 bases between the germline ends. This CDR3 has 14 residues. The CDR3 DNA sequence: TGTGCCACCAGTGACCCCAGGCCCCCCTACGAGCAGTACTTC. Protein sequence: CATSDPRPPYEQYF.

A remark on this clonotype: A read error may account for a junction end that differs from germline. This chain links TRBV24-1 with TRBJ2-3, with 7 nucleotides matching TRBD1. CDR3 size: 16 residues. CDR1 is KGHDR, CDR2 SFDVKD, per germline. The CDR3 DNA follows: TGTGCCACCAGTGACCCGACAGGGAAGAGCACAGGTACGCAGTATTTT. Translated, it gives CATSDPTGKSTGTQYF.

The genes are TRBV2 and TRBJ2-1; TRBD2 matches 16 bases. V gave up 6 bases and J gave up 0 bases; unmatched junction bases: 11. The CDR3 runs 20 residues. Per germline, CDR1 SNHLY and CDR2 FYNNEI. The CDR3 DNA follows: TGTGCCAGCAGCCTCGAAGGGACTAGCGGGGGGGGCAGCTCCTACAATGAGCAGTTCTTC. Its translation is CASSLEGTSGGGSSYNEQFF.

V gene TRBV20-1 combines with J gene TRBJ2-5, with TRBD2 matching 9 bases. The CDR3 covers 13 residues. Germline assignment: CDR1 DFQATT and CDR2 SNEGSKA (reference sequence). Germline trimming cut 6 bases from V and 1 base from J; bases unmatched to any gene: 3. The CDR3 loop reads CSAWGLAQETQYF. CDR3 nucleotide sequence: TGCAGTGCCTGGGGACTAGCCCAAGAGACCCAGTACTTC.